This TCR beta chain comes out of a study of lymphopenia after photon versus proton radiotherapy. Profiled with immunoSEQ multiplex PCR; TCRdb holds only in-frame clones, not every one. The table has about 45,000 clones, 65% to 90% seen once. With respect to this clone: Its cognate antigen is unknown.

Study outcomes and limitations: In patients who died, overall survival fell as post-nadir TCR diversity dropped more. Relative stability marked proton patients; photon patients lost diversity and naive cells.

The source of this sequence is a man aged 35-49 years with gastric cancer. Material: peripheral blood, obtained from a patient treated with photon-based radiotherapy.

CDR3 in DNA: TGTGCCAGCAGCCAAGACCGGGTGGTC. Amino acids: CASSQDRVV. V gene TRBV14 combines with J gene TRBJ2-7; D unclear. The CDR3 runs to 9 residues. The germline V gene has CDR1 SGHDN and CDR2 FVKESK.